This T cell receptor beta chain emerged from a study of T-cell reconstitution after alpha-beta-depleted transplantation in children. Study observations and caveats: Reportedly, only several hundred clones from non-depleted graft cells drove alpha-beta T-cell counts at about two months. A year had passed since transplant, and T-cell counts and diversity by then came mostly from newly produced T cells.

Preparation of the TCRbeta library used unique molecular identifiers. TCRdb reprocessed the PCR reads with MiXCR, giving one entry per CDR3 protein. The table includes 600,000 to 800,000 distinct CDR3 sequences, around 13% detected once. The CDR3 has 16 residues. V trimming: 1 base; J trimming: 8 bases; junction bases outside the gene matches: 9. The V gene's germline CDR1 is LGHDT and CDR2 YNNKEL (reference sequence). This clonotype has at least ten counts. The antigen is unknown. Sequencing used PBMCs, obtained before TCRalphabeta/CD19-depleted stem cell transplant. This sequence joins TRBV3-1 and TRBJ2-1; 9 nucleotides line up with TRBD2. The sequence was collected from a girl aged 2-15 years with congenital amegakaryocytic thrombocytopenia, due to receive a stem cell transplant. The CDR3 region has the DNA TGTGCCAGCAGCCAAGGTGGTAGCGGGAGATTCCATGAGCAGTTCTTC. Residues: CASSQGGSGRFHEQFF.